A selection of T cell receptor beta chains follows, all from one sample in a study of blood T cell repertoires in COVID-19. This table comes from immunoSEQ multiplex PCR, and its TCRdb copy is limited to in-frame clones, with some not included. This sample has roughly 22,000 clones; 82% occur once, and the top ten carry more than 6.5%. The sequencing input was peripheral blood. All receptors derive from a human donor in a cohort sampled during active COVID-19. Each CDR3 is given with its conserved first and last residue. A row's size may be missing; if present it is once, few, many or a size class.

V	J	size	CDR3
TRBV21-1	TRBJ1-1	medium-sized	CASRFLQRGANTEAFF
TRBV4-1	TRBJ1-5	NA	CASSQDGGMNQPQHF
TRBV5-1	TRBJ2-5	once	CASSFQGLETQYF
TRBV19	TRBJ1-5	NA	CASTTGVAQPQHF
TRBV4-2	TRBJ1-5	once	CASSQAATENQPQHF
TRBV5-6	TRBJ2-2	NA	CASSWTGTGTGELFF
TRBV29-1	TRBJ1-2	NA	CSVANGIPIGYTF
TRBV7-9	TRBJ1-1	NA	CASSPVAVDTEAFF
TRBV7-8	TRBJ1-5	NA	CASSVAGRLQGRNQPQHF
TRBV7-8	TRBJ2-7	NA	CASSSTSGGFEQYF
TRBV7-8	TRBJ2-7	NA	CASSSGLAGGVHEQYF
TRBV2	TRBJ2-2	NA	CASSGRRGPGELFF
TRBV5-8	TRBJ2-7	few	CASRGPLSGSPYEQYF
TRBV7-9	TRBJ2-1	NA	CASSLGKGEFF
TRBV28	TRBJ1-5	NA	CASSLSGSQPQHF
TRBV24-1	TRBJ2-7	few	CATSDRGRGTEQYF
TRBV28	TRBJ2-7	NA	CASSPVTGGTYEQYF
TRBV19	TRBJ1-5	NA	CASSISAVGPSQPQHF
TRBV4-3	TRBJ1-1	NA	CASSQVSGRSEAFF
TRBV19	TRBJ2-3	few	CASRAPGGMGLGSTDTQYF
TRBV30	TRBJ2-3	NA	CAWSHRGNADTQYF
TRBV18	TRBJ2-6	NA	CASSPLNRAGANVLTF
TRBV3-1/TRBV3-2	TRBJ1-2	NA	CASSEPDRGPYGYTF
TRBV6-2/TRBV6-3	TRBJ2-7	NA	CASSYSRARDEQYF
TRBV19	TRBJ2-3	NA	CASRGTGHGDTQYF
TRBV29-1	TRBJ2-1	NA	CSVEIQGRSQFF
TRBV19	TRBJ2-1	NA	CASRRTSEYNEQFF
TRBV6-5	TRBJ1-5	NA	CATRPGPQGPQHF
TRBV6-6	TRBJ1-5	NA	CASSSGQYSNQPQHF
TRBV6-6	TRBJ1-3	NA	CASSGQAVRSGNTIYF
TRBV19	TRBJ1-5	NA	CASSMGRPHQPQHF
TRBV19	TRBJ2-7	NA	CATRDRGSAEQYF